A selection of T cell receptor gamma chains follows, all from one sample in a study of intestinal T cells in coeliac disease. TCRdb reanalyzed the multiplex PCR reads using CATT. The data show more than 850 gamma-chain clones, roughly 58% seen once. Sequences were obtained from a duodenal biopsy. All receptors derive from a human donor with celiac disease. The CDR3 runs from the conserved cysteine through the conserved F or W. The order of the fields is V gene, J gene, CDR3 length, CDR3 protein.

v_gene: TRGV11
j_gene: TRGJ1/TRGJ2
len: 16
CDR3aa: CACWIRPQRYYYKKLF

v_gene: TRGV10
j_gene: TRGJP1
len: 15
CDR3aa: CAAWDGNTTGWFKIF

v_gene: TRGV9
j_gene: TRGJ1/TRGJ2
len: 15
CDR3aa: CALWEGTMNYYKKLF

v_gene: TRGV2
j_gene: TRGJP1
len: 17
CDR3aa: CATWDGLGGPTGWFKIF

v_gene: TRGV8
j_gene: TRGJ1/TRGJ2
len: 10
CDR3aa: CAPGIDKKLF

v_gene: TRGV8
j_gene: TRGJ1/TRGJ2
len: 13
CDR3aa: CATWDPLGRKKLF

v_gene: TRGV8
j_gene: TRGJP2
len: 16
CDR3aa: CATWSCPLSSDWIKTF

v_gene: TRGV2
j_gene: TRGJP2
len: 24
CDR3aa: CATWDGPIVHQSPALNSSDWIKTF

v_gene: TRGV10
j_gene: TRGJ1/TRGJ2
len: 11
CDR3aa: CAAWDRAEKLF

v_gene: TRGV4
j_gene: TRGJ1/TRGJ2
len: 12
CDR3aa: CAPWVGWYKKLF

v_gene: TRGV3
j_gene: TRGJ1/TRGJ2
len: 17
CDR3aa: CADLGHFRGVRYYKKLF

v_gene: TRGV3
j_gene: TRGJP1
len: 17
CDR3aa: CAHLGQACIPTGWFKIF

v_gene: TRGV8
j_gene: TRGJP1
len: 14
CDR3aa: CATWDRGTGWFKIF

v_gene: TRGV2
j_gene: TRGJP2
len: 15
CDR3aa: CATWDVAVSDWIKTF

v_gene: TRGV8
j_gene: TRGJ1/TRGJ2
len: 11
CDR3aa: CATWDKYKKLF

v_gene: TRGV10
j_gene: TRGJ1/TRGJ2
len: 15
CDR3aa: CAAWSPKRDYYKKLF

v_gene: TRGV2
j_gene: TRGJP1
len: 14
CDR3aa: CATVGRVLGCSKIF

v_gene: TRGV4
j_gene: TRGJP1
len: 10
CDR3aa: CAKRWWFKIF

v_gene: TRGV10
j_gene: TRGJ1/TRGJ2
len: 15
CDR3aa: CAAWDGGYPYYKKLF

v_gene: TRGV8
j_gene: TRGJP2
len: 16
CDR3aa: CATWDRRGGSDWIKTF

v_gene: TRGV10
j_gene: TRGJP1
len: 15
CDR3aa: CAAWSIMITGWFKIF

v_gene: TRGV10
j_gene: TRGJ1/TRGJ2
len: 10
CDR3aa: CARGTSEKLF

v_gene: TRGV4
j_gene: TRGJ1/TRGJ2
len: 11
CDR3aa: CATWDGDKKLF

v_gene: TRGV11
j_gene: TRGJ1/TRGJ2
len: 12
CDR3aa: CACWIRNPKKLF

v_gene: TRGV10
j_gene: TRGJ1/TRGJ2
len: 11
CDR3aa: CAAWVYYKKLF

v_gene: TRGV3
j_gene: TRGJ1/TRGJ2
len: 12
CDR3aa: CATWGGYYKKLF